This T cell receptor beta chain was identified in a study of blood T cell repertoires in COVID-19 (dated by TCRdb to the early 2020s). The study in broad terms: Samples from collaborators originated in the United States, Italy and Spain and spanned both the acute and convalescent phases of COVID-19. The samples were drawn from the first 160 participants of the ongoing ImmuneRACE study and from about 1,200 subjects provided by 6 global collaborators. Where available, HLA class I and class II types were obtained from metadata supplied by the sample provider rather than from assay-based typing. Deeply sampled blood TCRbeta repertoires from subjects exposed to, actively infected with, or recovered from COVID-19 were included in the dataset. Sample metadata almost always included a de-identified subject ID, COVID-19 status, age in years and sex. The prospective study material was composed of cDNA or gDNA derived from T cells, B-cell-depleted T cells, or PBMCs. The repertoires were released in a freely available public database intended as a resource for research on the immune response to SARS-CoV-2.

Paper-wide results and their limitations: The amount of clinical and demographic metadata varied by source and participant and was provided uncurated.

This clone was seen more than once but under ten times. Its antigen remains undetermined. Per-base quality was not reported, and no clone a single base away is much larger than it. Participants in the prospective study were enrolled through a virtual design, were aged roughly 18 to 100 years, and lived in some 24 United States geographic areas. Cohort assignment in the prospective study relied on participant-reported clinical history from a screening survey and a study questionnaire. Recovered participants in ImmuneRACE Cohort 3 were defined as having two consecutive negative NP/OP PCR tests, clearance from a healthcare professional, or resolution of symptoms. Each participant in the prospective study had whole blood, serum and a nasopharyngeal or oropharyngeal swab collected by mobile phlebotomists. Additional blood draws and questionnaires over an approximately 2-month period could optionally be provided by prospective study participants. Blood samples from the prospective study were shipped frozen or at room temperature prior to DNA extraction.

The V end loses 4 bases and the J end loses 7 bases, and a stretch of 11 bases separates them. CDR1 and CDR2 are read off the germline V gene (reference sequence) as LGHDT and YNNKEL. From cysteine to phenylalanine, the CDR3 is 13 amino acids long. Only the CDR3 part of the read is kept: 39 bases, read in frame from the first base. The immunoSEQ Assay, a bias-controlled multiplex PCR, was used to amplify TCRbeta CDR3 regions from genomic DNA. The source study handled its data this way. Within the assay, amplification of reference gene primers was used to estimate how many nucleated cells each sample contained. To quantify the absolute abundance of each unique TCRbeta CDR3 rearrangement, sequence reads were collapsed and filtered. For each sample, productive Simpson clonality was calculated as the square root of Simpson's diversity index across productive rearrangements. TCRdb stores this immuneACCESS table with in-frame sequences only. Part of the clones is absent; in the studies checked, under half of the shortfall reflects unresolved V genes, and no reason is known for the rest. D and trimming come from the DNA, and the V and J calls and clone size come from that table. Present in this sample are about 180,000 clones, roughly 83% of which were seen just once. The ten most abundant clones make up roughly 9.1% of the sample.

Recombination linked TRBV3-1 (or the pseudogene TRBV3-2) to TRBJ2-1, with TRBD1 perhaps the D gene, on 6 matching bases. The specimen was PBMCs or T cells enriched from blood (not recorded which). The sequence came from a woman between 25 and 40 years old who had recovered from COVID-19. The nucleotide sequence reads TGTGCCAGCAGCCCGGTGACAGGTAATGAGCAGTTCTTC. It translates as CASSPVTGNEQFF.